Presented here are 8 T cell receptor beta chains from one specimen sequenced in a study of T cells in Graves' hyperthyroidism and ophthalmopathy. RNA transcripts yielded amplified TCR beta CDR3 regions. The HTBI primer set was used in a first-round RT-PCR of the TCR CDR3. A single record per CDR3 protein comes from TCRdb applying MiXCR to the multiplex PCR reads. Of more than 350,000 distinct CDR3 sequences listed, about 15% are singletons. Sequences were obtained from blood. The receptor set was obtained from a woman in her thirties with Graves' ophthalmopathy.

This clonotype was recorded many times. The chain combines TRBV2 with TRBJ1-5, with unresolved D. V was pared by 1 base and J by 7 bases, with 11 bases between. This CDR3 is built from 14 residues. Per germline, CDR1 SNHLY and CDR2 FYNNEI. The CDR3 reads CASSEGEGLQPQHF. DNA of the CDR3: TGTGCCAGCAGTGAAGGCGAAGGCTTACAGCCCCAGCATTTT.

The CDR3 coding sequence is TGTGCCAGCGGGACTAGCGGGGGGGCGAGCACCGGGGAGCTGTTTTTT. As protein: CASGTSGGASTGELFF. The V gene is TRBV2, the J gene TRBJ2-2; 16 positions match TRBD2. The J segment lost 4 bases and the V segment lost 8 bases, leaving 4 bases of the junction unmatched. The CDR3 consists of 16 residues. Germline V gene data show CDR1 as SNHLY and CDR2 as FYNNEI.

V and J are TRBV30 and TRBJ2-7; maybe TRBD2 (6 bases). Germline V gives CDR1 GTSNPN, CDR2 SVGIG (reference sequence). Trimming shortened V by 4 bases and J by 0 bases, and 13 bases separated the two germline ends. This CDR3 spans 14 amino acids. The CDR3 loop is CAWNRGISSYEQYF. CDR3 sequence (DNA): TGTGCCTGGAATCGCGGGATCAGCTCCTACGAGCAGTACTTC.

This clonotype was seen many times. V usage is TRBV2 and J usage is TRBJ2-3, with D unresolved. Germline values: CDR1 SNHLY, CDR2 FYNNEI. The germline V and J ends were trimmed by 6 bases and 0 bases, with 10 bases remaining between them. The CDR3 sequence is 14 residues long. The CDR3 protein is CASSGPTSTDTQYF. CDR3 in DNA: TGTGCCAGCAGCGGGCCTACTAGCACAGATACGCAGTATTTT.

This clonotype was recorded many times. The V call is TRBV27, the J call TRBJ1-2; 7 positions agree with TRBD1. Unmatched junction bases numbered 13, after V lost 4 bases and J lost 11 bases. The CDR3 totals 14 residues. In germline, CDR1 is MNHEY, CDR2 SMNVEV (reference sequence). CDR3 residues: CASSSVAGGPKYTF. The DNA for the CDR3 is TGTGCCAGCAGTTCCGTAGCAGGGGGTCCCAAATACACCTTC.

This clonotype was counted between two and nine times. A read error may explain this, as a much larger clone is one base away. The chain combines TRBV3-1 with TRBJ1-1; D may be TRBD1 (5 bases). Germline V gene sequence: CDR1 LGHDT, CDR2 YNNKEL (reference sequence). This CDR3 is built from 14 residues. CDR3 DNA: TGTGTCAGCAGCCGTGGGGGAGGTTACACTGAAGCTTTCTTT. Protein product: CVSSRGGGYTEAFF.

This clonotype has at least ten counts. The chain employs TRBV9 and TRBJ2-5; TRBD2 is a possible D gene (5 bases). The CDR3 contains 14 residues. Per the germline V gene, CDR1 is SGDLS and CDR2 is YYNGEE. V gave up 3 bases and J gave up 1 base, with 10 bases separating them. CDR3 nucleotide sequence: TGTGCCAGCAGCGGCTCTAGCCCCCAAGAGACCCAGTACTTC. Amino acid sequence: CASSGSSPQETQYF.

This clonotype was counted at least ten times. The rearrangement joins TRBV7-9 to TRBJ2-3; unclear D gene. The CDR3 runs to 14 residues. CDR1 is SEHNR, CDR2 FQNEAQ, per germline (reference sequence). Trimming cost V 0 bases and J 6 bases, with 10 bases left between them. The CDR3 coding sequence is TGTGCCAGCAGCTTAGCTTTAGGAGAGGATACGCAGTATTTT. Its protein is CASSLALGEDTQYF.